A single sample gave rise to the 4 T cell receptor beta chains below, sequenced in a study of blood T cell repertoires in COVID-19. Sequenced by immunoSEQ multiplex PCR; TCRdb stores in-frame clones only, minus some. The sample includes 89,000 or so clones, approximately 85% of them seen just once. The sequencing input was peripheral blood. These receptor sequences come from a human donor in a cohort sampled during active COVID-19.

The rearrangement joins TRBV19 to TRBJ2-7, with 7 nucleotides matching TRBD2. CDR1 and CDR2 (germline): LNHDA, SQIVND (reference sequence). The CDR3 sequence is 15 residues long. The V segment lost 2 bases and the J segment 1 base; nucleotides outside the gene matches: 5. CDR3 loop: CASSISLAVSYEQYF. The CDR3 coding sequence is TGTGCCAGTAGTATAAGTCTAGCGGTATCCTACGAGCAGTACTTC.

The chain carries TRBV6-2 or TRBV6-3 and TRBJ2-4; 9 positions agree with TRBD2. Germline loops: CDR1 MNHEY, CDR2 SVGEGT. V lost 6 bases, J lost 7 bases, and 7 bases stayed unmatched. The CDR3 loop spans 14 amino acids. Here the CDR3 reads CASSRAGGPNIQYF. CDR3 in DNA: TGTGCCAGCAGCCGGGCGGGGGGGCCGAACATTCAGTACTTC.

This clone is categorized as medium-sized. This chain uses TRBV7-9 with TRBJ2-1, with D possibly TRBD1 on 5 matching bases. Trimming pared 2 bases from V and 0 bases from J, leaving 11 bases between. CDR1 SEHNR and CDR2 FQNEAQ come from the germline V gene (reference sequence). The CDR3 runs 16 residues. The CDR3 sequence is CASSLKTESSYNEQFF. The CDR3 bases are TGTGCCAGCAGCTTAAAGACAGAGAGCTCCTACAATGAGCAGTTCTTC.

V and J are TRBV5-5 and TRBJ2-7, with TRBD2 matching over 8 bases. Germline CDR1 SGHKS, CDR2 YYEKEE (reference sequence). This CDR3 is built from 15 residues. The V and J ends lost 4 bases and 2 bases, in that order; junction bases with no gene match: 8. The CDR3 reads CASSQRGGWTYEQYF. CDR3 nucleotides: TGTGCCAGCAGCCAACGGGGGGGTTGGACCTACGAGCAGTACTTC.